This section outlines one T cell receptor beta chain sequence together with its context. Its binding antigen is unknown. No qualities accompany the bases; no much larger clone lies one base away. This record comes from a study of shared clonotypes between healthy human individuals (dated by TCRdb to 2020 to 2022). Turning to the overall study: A few men and a couple of women, aged 18 to 49 years, made up the cohort. For each donor, CD4 naive and CD4 memory were each given three plates, CD8 naive was given two plates, and CD8 memory was given one plate. To estimate repertoire size and how much clonotypes are shared between individuals, the study performed deep sequencing of blood TCR repertoires from a handful of healthy adults. Different laboratories and diverse techniques were used to prepare libraries and sequence TCR repertoires, to increase sequencing depth and limit assay-specific biases. Leukapheresis yielded between about 0.85 and 9.5 billion PBMCs per donor.

The donors were healthy, HIV-negative adults who had no recently reported acute infections or vaccinations. Every donor was a Caucasian adult living in Nashville, Tennessee, USA. CD4+ T cells were enriched through magnetic negative selection, after which naive cells were positively selected on CD45RA and the remaining negative fraction served as the memory subset. Blood was collected by leukapheresis, and PBMCs were isolated by Ficoll-Histopaque density gradient centrifugation and then cryopreserved in liquid nitrogen vapor phase. Purity and quantity of every magnetically sorted T cell population were checked by analytical flow cytometry. Genomic DNA was isolated from each sorted fraction and quantified by UV absorbance on a Nanodrop 2000c. Here is what the overall study found, with its caveats: Sampling was limited to blood, and TCR repertoires in tissue likely differ from TCR repertoires in blood. Compared with non-shared clonotypes, clonotypes shared by all four sorted-subset donors had higher generation probabilities. Larger estimated clonotype richness was generally found for naive subsets than for memory subsets. The small number of donors limited the genetic and exposure-history diversity represented. Based on pairwise subsampling, the degree of clonotype sharing among donors was expected to be affected by sequencing depth. When a handful of donors were compared, the shared fraction of clonotypes was roughly 5% for naive CD4, over 3% for naive CD8, about 2.4% for memory CD4, and 0.35% to 0.5% for memory CD8. Incomplete sequencing was indicated by rarefaction of sorted-subset datasets, despite the large sequencing depth.

Using the deep immunoSEQ assay, TCR CDR3 regions were amplified from genomic DNA by multiplex PCR. For each cell subset, the extracted genomic DNA was distributed evenly across all wells of several immunoSEQ 96-well plates, and each plate served as one replicate. For sorted subsets, approximately 200 ng of genomic DNA, equivalent to about 30,000 T cell genomes, went into each replicate PCR. The purified libraries were quantified using a Qubit 3.0 fluorometer, sized with a Bioanalyzer 2100, and then quantified again using the KAPA Library Quantification kit. Each immunoSEQ 96-well plate was sequenced on its own single-read 150-cycle Illumina NextSeq 550 flow cell. The published analysis was carried out like this. The immunoSEQ output contained only junctional sequences without quality scores, so filtering could not match that applied to full-length reads. To assign V/J genes and CDR3, sequences were annotated using PyIR, a Python wrapper for IgBLAST v1.9, with IMGT germline references. Reads were removed for weak V/J assignments (E-value above 1e-6), missing CDR3, stop codons, out-of-frame junctions, or ambiguous translated residues. V3J clonotypes were defined as sequences sharing the same inferred V gene, J gene, and CDR3 amino acid sequence. To compute the percentage overlap between repertoires, the number of shared unique clonotypes was divided by the size of the smaller repertoire. Three approaches were used to assess repertoire richness: RTK rarefaction, the Chao1 estimator, and Recon v2.1 estimates of unobserved clonotypes. Generation probabilities were computed with OLGA for all TCRbeta clonotypes obtained by the gDNA method from several donors. This immuneACCESS table, as held by TCRdb, lists in-frame sequences with V and J called but not all clones. Of the missing ones, under half trace to an unresolved V gene in checked studies; the others have no known cause. Clonal size and the V and J genes are those of that table, whereas D and trimming came from the DNA. Counted in this sample were 1 million to 1.2 million clones; 70% to 80% of them appeared once. The ten largest make up almost 0.9% of the sample.

Unmatched junction bases come to 6, with V trimmed by 7 bases and J by 6 bases. Reading the germline V gene gives CDR1 SQVTM and CDR2 ANQGSEA. Measured from the cysteine to the phenylalanine, the CDR3 is 12 residues long. Only the CDR3 region is kept as DNA, spanning 36 bases read in frame from base 1. The sample comprised memory CD4+ T cells from PBMCs. This specimen's cell subset or site label, per the study, means: CD45RA-negative fraction. The sequence was collected from a man between 18 and 29 years old in good health. Some clones in this sample may be carry-over from other donors' samples. The chain links TRBV29-1 with TRBJ2-7; TRBD1 matches 10 bases in the middle. The nucleotide sequence is TGCAGCGCGGGCGGGACAGGGGTCGAGCAGTACTTC. The encoded protein is CSAGGTGVEQYF.